This T cell receptor (beta chain) was sequenced during a study of tumor-infiltrating lymphocytes in oesophageal squamous cell carcinoma. Trimming shortened V by 5 bases and J by 4 bases, and 8 bases separated the two germline ends. The CDR3 is 13 residues long. Germline V gene data show CDR1 as SGHTA and CDR2 as FQGNSA. TCRdb called the PCR reads again in MiXCR, with one record for every CDR3 protein. Altogether around 12,000 distinct CDR3 sequences are present, 55% being singletons, with the ten largest covering less than 55%. Sequencing input: esophageal tumor tissue. V usage is TRBV7-2 and J usage is TRBJ2-2; D gene ambiguous. The receptor was derived from a female donor with esophageal squamous cell carcinoma. The CDR3 is CASSRLITGELFF. In DNA, the CDR3 is TGTGCCAGCAGCCGACTGATCACCGGGGAGCTGTTTTTT. The variable domain in full, completed from reference TRBV7-2 and TRBJ2-2, reads GAGVSQSPSNKVTEKGKDVELRCDPISGHTALYWYRQSLGQGLEFLIYFQGNSAPDKSGLPSDRFSAERTGGSVSTLTIQRTQQEDSAVYLCASSRLITGELFFGEGSRLTVL.